One sample yielded the 28 T cell receptor beta chains listed below, sequenced in a study of cytomegalovirus exposure and HLA in healthy donors. The PCR contained 60 Vbeta and 13 Jbeta primers. Using immunoSEQ multiplex PCR, the repertoire was profiled, and TCRdb retains in-frame clones only, with some absent. The sample shows fewer than 85,000 clones, 70% to 85% of them seen only once. The sequenced sample was PBMCs. The receptors derive from a man in his forties in good health and CMV-seropositive.

This clone appeared once. This rearrangement joins TRBV5-1 to TRBJ2-7; possible D gene TRBD1, 5 bases. This CDR3 contains 14 residues. Germline V lookup: CDR1 SGHRS, CDR2 YFSETQ. Trimming took 0 bases from V and 2 from J, leaving 9 bases between them. The DNA of the CDR3 is TGCGCCAGCAGCTTGGCCAGGGTCCCCTACGAGCAGTACTTC. Translation gives CASSLARVPYEQYF.

This rearrangement joins TRBV4-3 to TRBJ1-2; TRBD1 matches 9 bases. Trimming took 0 bases from V and 3 from J; bases not matched to a gene: 5. The germline V gene encodes CDR1 LGHNA and CDR2 YSLEER. The CDR3 spans 16 residues. The CDR3 is CASSQDRDRADYGYTF. The CDR3 bases are TGCGCCAGCAGCCAAGATCGGGACAGGGCGGACTATGGCTACACCTTC.

This sequence joins TRBV20-1 and TRBJ2-1; D possibly corresponds to TRBD1 (6 bases). The CDR3 consists of 11 residues. The V gene's germline CDR1 is DFQATT and CDR2 SNEGSKA (reference sequence). The CDR3 spells CSPKGGDEQFF. CDR3 nucleotide sequence: TGCAGCCCTAAAGGGGGAGATGAGCAGTTCTTC.

The rearrangement links TRBV5-1 to TRBJ2-2; 8 positions match TRBD2. The CDR3 covers 16 residues. Germline V gene lookup returns CDR1 SGHRS and CDR2 YFSETQ. V lost 4 bases, J lost 6 bases, and 11 bases stayed unmatched. The CDR3 here is CASSLAGVAGSGELFF. The DNA of the CDR3 is TGCGCCAGCAGCCTCGCGGGCGTAGCGGGGTCCGGGGAGCTGTTTTTT.

This clone has more than one count but fewer than ten. The genes are TRBV18 and TRBJ1-1; TRBD1 aligns across 7 bases. CDR3 length: 15 residues. Trimming at V came to 2 bases and at J to 4 bases, leaving 7 bases not matched to a gene. Germline CDR1 and CDR2: KGHSH and LQKENI. The CDR3: CASSPFGQGGTEAFF. CDR3 in DNA: TGTGCCAGCTCACCATTTGGGCAGGGGGGCACTGAAGCTTTCTTT.

This chain's CDR3 is CASSIDPPGTLNGYTF. The CDR3 coding sequence is TGTGCCAGTAGTATAGATCCGCCCGGGACTCTTAACGGCTACACCTTC. The V call is TRBV19, the J call TRBJ1-2, with a weak D call TRBD1 (5 bases). Germline V gives CDR1 LNHDA, CDR2 SQIVND (reference sequence). The germline V and J ends were trimmed by 0 bases and 8 bases, with 19 bases remaining between them. The CDR3 loop spans 16 amino acids. The variable domain in full, completed from reference TRBV19 and TRBJ1-2, reads DGGITQSPKYLFRKEGQNVTLSCEQNLNHDAMYWYRQDPGQGLRLIYYSQIVNDFQKGDIAEGYSVSREKKESFPLTVTSAQKNPTAFYLCASSIDPPGTLNGYTFGSGTRLTVV.

This clone was seen a single time. The gene calls are TRBV5-4 and TRBJ2-1; 9 bases line up with TRBD1. In germline, CDR1 is SGHNT, CDR2 YYREEE (reference sequence). This CDR3 is built from 15 residues. Trimming removed 4 bases from V and 6 bases from J; junction bases left unmatched: 8. CDR3: CASSPGQGLSNEQFF. The DNA of the CDR3 is TGTGCCAGCAGCCCGGGACAGGGTTTGAGCAATGAGCAGTTCTTC.

This rearrangement joins TRBV15 to TRBJ2-1; 9 bases are a match to TRBD1. Germline V gene data show CDR1 as LNHNV and CDR2 as YYDKDF (reference sequence). CDR3 length: 15 residues. V shed 3 bases and J 7 bases; nucleotides not matched to a gene: 7. As DNA, the CDR3 is TGTGCCACCAGCAGGAACCCGGGACAGGGTAATGAGCAGTTCTTC. It yields the protein CATSRNPGQGNEQFF.

V and J are TRBV29-1 and TRBJ2-7; D perhaps matches TRBD1 (6 bases). Trimming removed 3 bases at V and 3 bases at J, with 21 bases between. The CDR3 runs to 16 residues. CDR1 SQVTM and CDR2 ANQGSEA come from the germline V gene. The CDR3 nucleotides are TGCAGCGTTGAGGGAGCCGGGACATCGAATGACTACGAGCAGTACTTC. Translating gives CSVEGAGTSNDYEQYF.

V gene TRBV28 combines with J gene TRBJ2-7; tentative D call: TRBD1 (6 bases). Trimming pared 4 bases from V and 0 bases from J, leaving 13 bases between. Germline V CDR1 and CDR2: MDHEN, SYDVKM. The CDR3 contains 15 residues. CDR3 in amino acids: CASSSHQDSSYEQYF. CDR3 in DNA: TGTGCCAGCAGTTCTCATCAGGACAGCTCCTACGAGCAGTACTTC.

This clone has only one observation. The chain employs TRBV29-1 and TRBJ2-7, with 11 bases aligning to TRBD2. CDR1 and CDR2 (germline): SQVTM, ANQGSEA. V gave up 6 bases and J gave up 0 bases; unmatched junction bases: 4. The CDR3 covers 14 residues. CDR3 DNA sequence: TGCAGCGTAGAACTAGCGGGAGCCTCCTACGAGCAGTACTTC. As protein: CSVELAGASYEQYF.

This clone was seen only a few times. The chain employs TRBV5-8 and TRBJ2-7; 8 positions match TRBD1. The germline V gene encodes CDR1 SGHTS and CDR2 YDEGEE. J gave up 5 bases and V 6 bases, and 10 bases lay outside the gene matches. The CDR3 extends over 14 amino acids. The CDR3 region is CASNTGTGAHEQYF. In DNA form, the CDR3 reads TGTGCCAGCAATACCGGGACAGGAGCCCACGAGCAGTACTTC.

V gene TRBV5-6 combines with J gene TRBJ2-1; 13 nucleotides match TRBD2. There are 14 residues in the CDR3. The junction had 5 bases not matched to a gene; V was cut back by 7 bases and J by 7 bases. The V gene's germline CDR1 is SGHDT and CDR2 YYEEEE. CDR3 nucleotide sequence: TGTGCCAGCGGACTAGCGGGAGATTGGAATGAGCAGTTCTTC. Protein product: CASGLAGDWNEQFF.

The chain employs TRBV7-7 and TRBJ2-5, with 8 positions matching TRBD2. V lost 1 base, J lost 5 bases, and 9 bases stayed unmatched. CDR3 length equals 16 residues. CDR1 SSHAT and CDR2 FNYEAQ come from the germline V gene (reference sequence). The CDR3 here is CASSLGGWREVETQYF. The CDR3 bases are TGTGCCAGCAGCTTAGGTGGCTGGCGGGAGGTGGAGACCCAGTACTTC.

This CDR3 is CASRDRYTEAFF. CDR3 in DNA: TGTGCCAGCAGGGACAGATACACTGAAGCTTTCTTT. This sequence joins TRBV27 and TRBJ1-1; the D gene is possibly TRBD1 (6 bases). Germline V lookup: CDR1 MNHEY, CDR2 SMNVEV (reference sequence). V dropped 6 bases and J dropped 3 bases, with 8 bases sitting between them. The CDR3 runs to 12 residues.

The J gene is TRBJ2-1, the V gene TRBV11-2; perhaps TRBD2 as D (6 bases). Germline loops: CDR1 SGHAT, CDR2 FQNNGV. The V end was cut by 2 bases, the J end by 5 bases, with 16 bases between. The CDR3 has 16 amino acids. The CDR3 nucleotides are TGTGCCAGCAGCTTATTCTCAGGAGGGACGGACAATGAGCAGTTCTTC. The encoded protein is CASSLFSGGTDNEQFF. Complete variable domain (other parts from reference TRBV11-2 and TRBJ2-1): EAGVAQSPRYKIIEKRQSVAFWCNPISGHATLYWYQQILGQGPKLLIQFQNNGVVDDSQLPKDRFSAERLKGVDSTLKIQPAKLEDSAVYLCASSLFSGGTDNEQFFGPGTRLTVL.

V and J are TRBV28 and TRBJ1-3; TRBD1 matches 11 bases. The germline gives CDR1 MDHEN, CDR2 SYDVKM. V lost 5 bases and J lost 4; bases outside the gene matches: 7. This CDR3 is 16 amino acids long. CDR3 in DNA: TGTGCCAGCAGTCCCCTGGGGACAGGGGGAGGAAACACCATATATTTT. This gives the protein CASSPLGTGGGNTIYF.

CDR3 DNA: TGTGCCAGCAGTTTACGGGGGGCCGCCTTCTACGAGCAGTACTTC. This codes for CASSLRGAAFYEQYF. The chain uses TRBV27 and TRBJ2-7; perhaps TRBD2 as D (7 bases). The V end was cut by 2 bases, the J end by 3 bases, with 14 bases between. Germline loops: CDR1 MNHEY, CDR2 SMNVEV (reference sequence). This CDR3 is 15 amino acids long.

In this sample, this clone turned up once. The genes are TRBV29-1 and TRBJ2-2; TRBD1 is a possible D gene (6 bases). Trimming pared 5 bases from V and 4 bases from J, leaving 20 bases between. There are 16 residues in the CDR3. The germline gives CDR1 SQVTM, CDR2 ANQGSEA. The CDR3 region is CSVFKQGRESTGELFF. Written as DNA, the CDR3 is TGCAGCGTTTTTAAACAGGGTAGAGAAAGCACCGGGGAGCTGTTTTTT.

CDR3 sequence: CASSLGSDSNEKLFF. In DNA form, the CDR3 reads TGTGCCAGCAGCTTGGGTTCCGATAGTAATGAAAAACTGTTTTTT. The gene calls are TRBV5-4 and TRBJ1-4; D remains unclear. V dropped 0 bases and J dropped 4 bases, with 10 bases sitting between them. The germline V gene encodes CDR1 SGHNT and CDR2 YYREEE (reference sequence). This CDR3 is built from 15 residues.

This clone was counted a single time. This chain connects TRBV7-2 to TRBJ2-7, with TRBD1 matching 10 bases. Germline values: CDR1 SGHTA, CDR2 FQGNSA. The CDR3 extends over 14 amino acids. The J segment lost 5 bases and the V segment lost 4 bases, leaving 5 bases of the junction unmatched. The CDR3 loop reads CASSYRQGANEQYF. CDR3 nucleotide sequence: TGTGCCAGCAGCTACCGACAGGGGGCCAACGAGCAGTACTTC.

This clone rates as medium-sized. The chain employs TRBV6-5 and TRBJ2-7; D possibly corresponds to TRBD1 (5 bases). The germline gives CDR1 MNHEY, CDR2 SVGAGI. The CDR3 runs to 12 residues. Trimming pared 10 bases from V and 2 bases from J, leaving 12 bases between. Here the CDR3 DNA reads TGTGCCACCCTAGACAGTACCTACGAGCAGTACTTC. This codes for CATLDSTYEQYF.

This CDR3 reads CASSLGGEQFF. The DNA of the CDR3 is TGCGCCAGCAGCTTGGGCGGTGAGCAGTTCTTC. The chain links TRBV5-1 to TRBJ2-1; D remains unclear. V lost 0 bases and J lost 9, with 4 bases in between. The CDR3 is 11 amino acids. CDR1 and CDR2 (germline): SGHRS, YFSETQ.

The chain links TRBV5-6 to TRBJ2-2, with D possibly being TRBD2 (5 bases). V lost 5 bases and J 3 bases, leaving 11 bases between the germline ends. The V gene's germline CDR1 is SGHDT and CDR2 YYEEEE. This CDR3 is built from 14 residues. The CDR3 DNA sequence: TGTGCCAGCAGGGTAGCCGGGGACACCGGGGAGCTGTTTTTT. Translating gives CASRVAGDTGELFF.

The chain couples TRBV9 to TRBJ1-1, with 7 bases aligning to TRBD1. V was pared by 5 bases and J by 1 base, with 11 bases of the junction left unmatched. The V gene's germline CDR1 is SGDLS and CDR2 YYNGEE. This CDR3 is 16 amino acids long. In DNA form, the CDR3 reads TGTGCCAGCAGTGAAACGGGACAGCCGACGAACACTGAAGCTTTCTTT. It codes for CASSETGQPTNTEAFF.

This clone was seen a few times. The V call is TRBV4-3, the J call TRBJ2-5; a weak D match, TRBD2 (7 bases). CDR3 size: 15 residues. CDR1 is LGHNA, CDR2 YSLEER, per germline. V lost 2 bases to trimming and J lost 5 bases, with 15 bases between them. The DNA of the CDR3 is TGCGCCAGCAGCCAACAGAGGGGGGGTGGGGAGACCCAGTACTTC. This codes for CASSQQRGGGETQYF.

The rearrangement links TRBV6-5 to TRBJ2-1; D might be TRBD1 (6 bases). The CDR3 has 14 amino acids. Trimming stripped 6 bases from V and 4 bases from J, with 13 bases between. The V gene's germline CDR1 is MNHEY and CDR2 SVGAGI. This CDR3 is CASSRNDRYNEQFF. The CDR3, as DNA: TGTGCCAGCAGCCGTAACGACAGGTACAATGAGCAGTTCTTC.

The rearrangement joins TRBV18 to TRBJ2-1, with 9 nucleotides matching TRBD1. Germline values: CDR1 KGHSH, CDR2 LQKENI. The CDR3 extends over 15 amino acids. The trim removed 6 bases at V and 1 base at J, leaving 4 bases unmatched. The CDR3: CASSGTGTSYNEQFF. CDR3 coding DNA: TGTGCCAGCTCCGGGACAGGGACGTCCTACAATGAGCAGTTCTTC.